Below, 24 T cell receptor beta chains from the same sample are listed, as sequenced in a study of Ad26.COV2.S vaccination and SARS-CoV-2 variants. As for treatment: 15 to 20 received Ad26.COV2.S at low or high dose, single or two shots; 5 received placebo; per-sample allocation not given. The investigators took samples on day 63 after the first vaccine or placebo injection. This table comes from immunoSEQ multiplex PCR, and its TCRdb copy is limited to in-frame clones, with some not included. This table has about 460,000 clones, about 88% appearing once. The sample was peripheral blood, taken in a trial of Ad26.COV2.S vaccine versus placebo. These receptors were obtained from a person between 18 and 60 years old who received the Ad26.COV2.S COVID-19 vaccine or a placebo.

The rearrangement joins TRBV5-1 to TRBJ2-1, with 9 bases that match TRBD2. The CDR3 is 15 residues long. Germline values: CDR1 SGHRS, CDR2 YFSETQ. J lost 3 bases, V lost 5 bases, and 6 bases had no gene match. CDR3 sequence: CASRSSGANYNEQFF. As DNA, the CDR3 is TGCGCCAGCAGATCTAGCGGGGCCAACTACAATGAGCAGTTCTTC.

This chain links TRBV27 with TRBJ2-3; 9 bases agree with TRBD1. After removal of 3 bases from V and 3 bases from J, the junction contained 4 bases not matched to a gene. The CDR3 covers 15 residues. Germline values: CDR1 MNHEY, CDR2 SMNVEV (reference sequence). CDR3 region: CASSFETGGTDTQYF. The CDR3 nucleotides read TGTGCCAGCAGTTTTGAGACAGGGGGAACAGATACGCAGTATTTT.

The rearrangement joins TRBV28 to TRBJ2-2; 7 bases align to TRBD2. The germline CDR1 and CDR2 sequences are MDHEN and SYDVKM. With V trimmed by 4 bases and J by 6 bases, 14 bases remained unmatched. The CDR3 covers 17 residues. The CDR3 here is CASSWGGILKFAGELFF. The CDR3 DNA reads as TGTGCCAGCAGTTGGGGGGGAATCCTGAAATTCGCCGGGGAGCTGTTTTTT.

J is TRBJ2-3 and V is TRBV5-1; D gene ambiguous. Trimming removed 2 bases at V and 1 base at J, with 8 bases between. CDR3 length equals 14 residues. From germline, CDR1 is SGHRS and CDR2 YFSETQ. CDR3 sequence: CASSLGARTDTQYF. CDR3 bases: TGCGCCAGCAGCTTAGGAGCTCGCACAGATACGCAGTATTTT.

V is TRBV15 and J is TRBJ1-1; D not resolved. Trimming took off 1 base at V and 2 bases at J, with 5 bases between the two ends. CDR3 size: 13 residues. Per the germline V gene, CDR1 is LNHNV and CDR2 is YYDKDF (reference sequence). CDR3 sequence reads: CATSRVFNTEAFF. The CDR3 region has the DNA TGTGCCACCAGCAGAGTTTTCAACACTGAAGCTTTCTTT.

V gene TRBV9 combines with J gene TRBJ2-7; 11 bases line up with TRBD2. Losses at the gene ends were 7 bases for V and 4 bases for J; bases not matched to a gene: 10. The length of the CDR3 is 15 residues. Germline lookup yields CDR1 SGDLS and CDR2 YYNGEE. CDR3 nucleotide sequence: TGTGCCAGCTCCGCTCGACTAGCGGGGTGGTACGAGCAGTACTTC. Amino acids: CASSARLAGWYEQYF.

Details on this clone: Distinct nucleotide sequences in the sample also encode this CDR3. The chain joins TRBV6-5 to TRBJ2-7; TRBD1 matches at 7 bases. The CDR3 is 14 amino acids. The V segment lost 0 bases and the J segment 2 bases; nucleotides outside the gene matches: 1. From germline, CDR1 is MNHEY and CDR2 SVGAGI. CDR3 loop: CASSYSTGAYEQYF. As DNA, the CDR3 is TGTGCCAGCAGTTACTCTACAGGGGCCTACGAGCAGTACTTC.

The V gene is TRBV12-3 or TRBV12-4, the J gene TRBJ1-1, with TRBD1 matching 8 bases. V was pared by 3 bases and J by 10 bases, with 4 bases of the junction left unmatched. The CDR3 spans 12 residues. In DNA, the CDR3 is TGTGCCAGCAGTTTCACAGGGGGGCCAGCTTTCTTT. Its translation is CASSFTGGPAFF.

This chain joins TRBV7-2 and TRBJ1-2; tentative D call: TRBD1 (5 bases). Germline assignment: CDR1 SGHTA and CDR2 FQGNSA. V shed 3 bases and J shed 10 bases, with 12 bases lying between them. The CDR3 length is 12 residues. CDR3 loop: CASSFWGRNYTF. DNA of the CDR3: TGTGCCAGCAGCTTTTGGGGACGAAACTACACCTTC.

Regarding this clone: Other DNA sequences in this sample translate to the same CDR3. V is TRBV6-5 and J is TRBJ2-7; D gene ambiguous. From germline, CDR1 is MNHEY and CDR2 SVGAGI. V lost 2 bases and J lost 3, with 8 bases in between. The CDR3 is 13 amino acids. CDR3 bases: TGTGCCAGCAGTTACAACAGAAACTACGAGCAGTACTTC. This codes for CASSYNRNYEQYF.

This rearrangement joins TRBV28 to TRBJ1-1; no clear D gene. Germline CDR1 reads MDHEN; CDR2 reads SYDVKM. The CDR3 covers 10 residues. Trimming took off 3 bases at V and 7 bases at J, with 3 bases between the two ends. As DNA, the CDR3 is TGTGCCAGCAGTTTTATTGAAGCTTTCTTT. It is translated as CASSFIEAFF.

The chain employs TRBV6-5 and TRBJ2-2; tentatively, D is TRBD1 (6 bases). The CDR3 contains 16 residues. V dropped 0 bases and J dropped 4 bases, with 12 bases sitting between them. The V gene's germline CDR1 is MNHEY and CDR2 SVGAGI. CDR3 sequence reads: CASSYSGQWGTGELFF. For the CDR3, the DNA is TGTGCCAGCAGTTACTCGGGACAATGGGGCACCGGGGAGCTGTTTTTT.

This chain joins TRBV18 and TRBJ2-3; TRBD2 matches 7 bases. The CDR3 runs 18 residues. Trimming removed 8 bases from V and 0 bases from J; junction bases left unmatched: 17. CDR1 and CDR2 from the germline V gene are KGHSH and LQKENI. The CDR3, as DNA: TGTGCCAGCGGCCGGGGACTAAGCGCGAGCGGGAGCACAGATACGCAGTATTTT. It is translated as CASGRGLSASGSTDTQYF.

This sequence joins TRBV7-9 and TRBJ2-1; D is ambiguous. V lost 1 base to trimming and J lost 1 base, with 11 bases between them. CDR3 size: 16 residues. CDR1 SEHNR and CDR2 FQNEAQ come from the germline V gene (reference sequence). The CDR3 loop reads CASSLVSERSYNEQFF. In nucleotides, the CDR3 is TGTGCCAGCAGCTTAGTGTCGGAAAGATCCTACAATGAGCAGTTCTTC. Filled out from reference TRBV7-9 and TRBJ2-1, the complete variable domain reads DTGVSQNPRHKITKRGQNVTFRCDPISEHNRLYWYRQTLGQGPEFLTYFQNEAQLEKSRLLSDRFSAERPKGSFSTLEIQRTEQGDSAMYLCASSLVSERSYNEQFFGPGTRLTVL.

J is TRBJ2-1 and V is TRBV28; D call uncertain. The CDR3 consists of 16 residues. Germline CDR1 MDHEN, CDR2 SYDVKM. The V end lost 5 bases, the J end lost 3 bases, and 17 bases lay between the germline ends. CDR3 sequence (DNA): TGTGCCAGCAGTGAGGCCCCACTTGCGGTCTACAATGAGCAGTTCTTC. Amino acid sequence: CASSEAPLAVYNEQFF.

The rearrangement links TRBV18 to TRBJ2-7; TRBD1 matches at 7 bases. Losses at the gene ends were 5 bases for V and 4 bases for J; bases not matched to a gene: 11. The CDR3 sequence is 15 residues long. Germline lookup yields CDR1 KGHSH and CDR2 LQKENI. Here the CDR3 reads CASSIQGKGVYEQYF. CDR3 nucleotide sequence: TGTGCCAGCTCAATACAGGGGAAGGGGGTTTACGAGCAGTACTTC.

This chain links TRBV5-1 with TRBJ2-1; 10 nucleotides line up with TRBD2. The V and J ends lost 6 bases and 7 bases, in that order; junction bases with no gene match: 7. The CDR3 totals 14 residues. Germline-derived CDR1 and CDR2 are SGHRS and YFSETQ. CDR3 sequence reads: CASTRLAGGNEQFF. In nucleotides, the CDR3 is TGCGCCAGCACCCGACTAGCGGGTGGGAATGAGCAGTTCTTC.

The chain uses TRBV4-1 and TRBJ1-5; D gene unclear. The V end was cut by 1 base, the J end by 10 bases, with 17 bases between. The germline V gene has CDR1 MGHRA and CDR2 YSYEKL. The CDR3 totals 15 residues. The CDR3, as DNA: TGCGCCAGCAGCCAAGGGGTTGCCGGGCCTGGACCCCAGCATTTT. Its translation: CASSQGVAGPGPQHF.

The genes are TRBV5-1 and TRBJ1-2; maybe TRBD1 (6 bases). The CDR3 spans 14 residues. The germline V gene encodes CDR1 SGHRS and CDR2 YFSETQ. Trimming cost V 0 bases and J 13 bases, with 19 bases left between them. The CDR3 coding sequence is TGCGCCAGCAGCTTGGAGGGGCTACAGGGCGTGTGCACCTTC. This sequence encodes CASSLEGLQGVCTF.

This clone is a singleton in its sample. The chain is built from TRBV11-2 and TRBJ2-5, with 7 bases fitting TRBD2. V dropped 5 bases and J dropped 8; count of bases not matched to a gene: 14. In germline, CDR1 is SGHAT, CDR2 FQNNGV. The CDR3 covers 15 residues. DNA of the CDR3: TGTGCCAGCAGCCTGGGACCCCCTCCGGGGGGAACCCAGTACTTC. Its protein product is CASSLGPPPGGTQYF.

This chain connects TRBV6-2 or TRBV6-3 to TRBJ2-7, with 8 bases identical to TRBD1. Germline values: CDR1 MNHEY, CDR2 SVGEGT. After removal of 6 bases from V and 4 bases from J, the junction contained 11 bases not matched to a gene. The CDR3 is 15 residues long. CDR3 region: CASSLTRTGRYEQYF. CDR3 nucleotide sequence: TGTGCCAGCAGCCTCACCAGGACAGGGCGGTACGAGCAGTACTTC.

The CDR3 loop reads CASSSITSGRAYNEQFF. CDR3 nucleotides: TGTGCCAGCAGCTCAATAACTAGCGGGAGGGCCTACAATGAGCAGTTCTTC. The rearrangement links TRBV11-2 to TRBJ2-1, with 13 bases that match TRBD2. Germline-derived CDR1 and CDR2 are SGHAT and FQNNGV. The length of the CDR3 is 17 residues. The V segment lost 4 bases and the J segment 2 bases; nucleotides outside the gene matches: 5.

The chain couples TRBV4-3 to TRBJ2-2; D may be TRBD1 or TRBD2 (6 bases each). The CDR3 contains 17 residues. V shed 1 base and J shed 0 bases, with 12 bases lying between them. Looked up from germline, CDR1 is LGHNA and CDR2 is YSLEER. The CDR3 DNA reads TGCGCCAGCAGCCAAGGGGTGGGGGGCGCGAACACCGGGGAGCTGTTTTTT. Amino acid sequence: CASSQGVGGANTGELFF.

Only one count was recorded for this clone. The chain is built from TRBV7-9 and TRBJ2-5; D uncertain. This CDR3 is built from 13 residues. V dropped 0 bases and J dropped 4 bases, with 6 bases sitting between them. Germline V gene data show CDR1 as SEHNR and CDR2 as FQNEAQ (reference sequence). Here the CDR3 DNA reads TGTGCCAGCAGCTTAGCGGTCCCAGAGACCCAGTACTTC. It yields the protein CASSLAVPETQYF.